The entry below gives a single TCR beta chain sequence along with its context. Its matching antigen is unknown. This entry is derived from a study of blood T cells in healthy people across ages. The CDR3 has 17 residues. Isolation of PBMCs gave at least 6 million cells per sample. Findings and caveats of the study: Observed TCR beta diversity showed a strong correlation with the percentage of naive T cells as measured by flow cytometry. Without sorted subsets, naive and antigen-experienced compartments could not be conclusively compared.

Using a J-beta primer mix together with a sample-barcoded 5' primer, a second PCR was run for roughly 7 to 11 cycles. MiXCR, applied by TCRdb to the 5' RACE reads, yields one record per CDR3 protein. In the table there are over 1,300,000 distinct CDR3 sequences, 59% of which are singletons. Sequencing was performed on blood. The TCR was taken from a man aged 18-30 years in good health. J is TRBJ2-5 and V is TRBV12-3 or TRBV12-4; D is possibly TRBD1 or TRBD2 (6 bases each). Near its end, the DNA agrees better with TRBJ2-4, so the J call may be wrong. For the CDR3, the DNA is TGTGCCAGCCCAGGAGTTGGGGGGCCGGCCCATAAAAACATTCAGTACTTC. It is translated as CASPGVGGPAHKNIQYF.